Listed below are T cell receptor beta chains from one sample, sequenced in a study of identical twins. TCRdb re-derived calls from the 5' RACE reads in MiXCR, one entry per CDR3 protein. The sample lists under 900,000 distinct CDR3 sequences, roughly 18% occurring once. The same data also went into a second study, on T cells expressing NK-cell markers.

Sequencing was carried out using PBMCs. The receptor set was obtained from a woman younger than 30 in good health. Both conserved end residues are trimmed from each CDR3. A D gene is named only where the DNA matches it firmly.

D gene: TRBD2
V gene: TRBV12-3/TRBV12-4
CDR3 protein: ASSPRLLAGVLSTDTQY

D gene: TRBD1
V gene: TRBV12-3/TRBV12-4
CDR3 protein: ASSGRQGHTGELF

D gene: .
V gene: TRBV5-1
CDR3 protein: ASTVAGDQETQY

D gene: TRBD1
V gene: TRBV12-3/TRBV12-4
CDR3 protein: ASSLGGTGKYGYT

D gene: TRBD2
V gene: TRBV5-1
CDR3 protein: ASSLGGTSIYNEQF

D gene: .
V gene: TRBV7-2
CDR3 protein: ASSQRRDEQF

D gene: TRBD1
V gene: TRBV7-9
CDR3 protein: ASSIGQGLETQY

D gene: .
V gene: TRBV12-3/TRBV12-4
CDR3 protein: ASSKQGTGTEAF

D gene: TRBD2
V gene: TRBV6-5
CDR3 protein: ASSYPSGASGANVLT

D gene: TRBD2
V gene: TRBV12-3/TRBV12-4
CDR3 protein: ASSRSRGAGGPLDYNEQF

D gene: .
V gene: TRBV12-3/TRBV12-4
CDR3 protein: ASSFVGARTEAF

D gene: .
V gene: TRBV4-2
CDR3 protein: ASSQFGGDSSNEQF

D gene: TRBD1
V gene: TRBV6-1
CDR3 protein: ASSQGQVGNIQY

D gene: TRBD2
V gene: TRBV20-1
CDR3 protein: SARYSGTSGSNEQY

D gene: .
V gene: TRBV20-1
CDR3 protein: SARDGTEETQY

D gene: .
V gene: TRBV20-1
CDR3 protein: SAETGSVHGQF

D gene: .
V gene: TRBV4-3
CDR3 protein: ASSQELLFNEQF

D gene: .
V gene: TRBV6-1
CDR3 protein: ASSLGAGVTGELF

D gene: .
V gene: TRBV6-5
CDR3 protein: ASSYSGIVAKNIQY

D gene: .
V gene: TRBV27
CDR3 protein: ASRAQGVDTQY

D gene: .
V gene: TRBV6-1
CDR3 protein: ASLSAVTGELF

D gene: TRBD1
V gene: TRBV29-1
CDR3 protein: SVAGQGADNEQF

D gene: .
V gene: TRBV10-3
CDR3 protein: AMGLKSNTGELF